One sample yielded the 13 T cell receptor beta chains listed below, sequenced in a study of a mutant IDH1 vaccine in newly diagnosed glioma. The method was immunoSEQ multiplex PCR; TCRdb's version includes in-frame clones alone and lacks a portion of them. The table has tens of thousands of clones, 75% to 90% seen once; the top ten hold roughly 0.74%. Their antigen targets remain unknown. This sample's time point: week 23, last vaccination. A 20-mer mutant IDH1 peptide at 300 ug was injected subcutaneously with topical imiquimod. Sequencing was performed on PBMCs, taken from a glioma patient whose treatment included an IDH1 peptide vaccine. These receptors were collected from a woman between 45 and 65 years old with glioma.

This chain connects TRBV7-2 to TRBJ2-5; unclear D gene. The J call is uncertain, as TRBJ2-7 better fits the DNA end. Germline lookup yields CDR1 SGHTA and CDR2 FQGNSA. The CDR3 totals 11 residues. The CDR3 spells CASSQYYEQYF. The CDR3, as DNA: TGTGCCAGCAGCCAATACTACGAGCAGTACTTC.

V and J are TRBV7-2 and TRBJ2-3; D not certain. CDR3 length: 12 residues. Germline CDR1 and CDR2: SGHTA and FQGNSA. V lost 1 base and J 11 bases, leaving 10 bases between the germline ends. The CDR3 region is CASSLGRHRQYF. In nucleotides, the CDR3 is TGTGCCAGCAGCTTAGGTCGGCACAGGCAGTATTTT.

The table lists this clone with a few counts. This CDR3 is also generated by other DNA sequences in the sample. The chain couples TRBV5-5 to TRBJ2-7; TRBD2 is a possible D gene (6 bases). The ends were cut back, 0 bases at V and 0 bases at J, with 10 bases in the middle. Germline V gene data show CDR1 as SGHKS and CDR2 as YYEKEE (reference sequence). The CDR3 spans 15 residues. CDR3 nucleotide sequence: TGTGCCAGCAGCTTGGCGGGAGTTAACTCCTACGAGCAGTACTTC. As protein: CASSLAGVNSYEQYF. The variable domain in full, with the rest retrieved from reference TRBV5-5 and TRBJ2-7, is DAGVTQSPTHLIKTRGQQVTLRCSPISGHKSVSWYQQVLGQGPQFIFQYYEKEERGRGNFPDRFSARQFPNYSSELNVNALLLGDSALYLCASSLAGVNSYEQYFGPGTRLTVT.

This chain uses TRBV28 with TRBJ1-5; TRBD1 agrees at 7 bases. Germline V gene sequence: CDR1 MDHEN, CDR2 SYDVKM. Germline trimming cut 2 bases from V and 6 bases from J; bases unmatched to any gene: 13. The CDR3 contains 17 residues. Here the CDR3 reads CASSLIKRTGHGQPQHF. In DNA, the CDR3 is TGTGCCAGCAGTTTAATAAAGAGGACAGGACACGGTCAGCCCCAGCATTTT.

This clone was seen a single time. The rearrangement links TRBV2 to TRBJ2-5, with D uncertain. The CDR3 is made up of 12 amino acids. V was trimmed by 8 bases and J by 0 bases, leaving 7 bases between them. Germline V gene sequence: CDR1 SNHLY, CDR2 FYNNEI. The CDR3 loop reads CASVRYQETQYF. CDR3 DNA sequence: TGTGCCAGCGTCCGGTACCAAGAGACCCAGTACTTC.

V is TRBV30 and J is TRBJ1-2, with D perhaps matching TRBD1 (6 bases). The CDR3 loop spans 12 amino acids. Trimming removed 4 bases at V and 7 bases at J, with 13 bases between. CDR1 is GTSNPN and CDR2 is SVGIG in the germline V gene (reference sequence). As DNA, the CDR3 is TGTGCCTGGACTTGGGGGGGCAGTGGCTACACCTTC. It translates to CAWTWGGSGYTF. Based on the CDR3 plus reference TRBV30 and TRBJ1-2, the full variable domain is SQTIHQWPATLVQPVGSPLSLECTVEGTSNPNLYWYRQAAGRGLQLLFYSVGIGQISSEVPQNLSASRPQDRQFILSSKKLLLSDSGFYLCAWTWGGSGYTFGSGTRLTVV.

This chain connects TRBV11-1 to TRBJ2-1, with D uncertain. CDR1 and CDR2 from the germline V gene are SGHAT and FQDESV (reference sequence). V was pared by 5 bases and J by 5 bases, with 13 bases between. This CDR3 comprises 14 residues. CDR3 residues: CASSAYRANNEQFF. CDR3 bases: TGTGCCAGCAGCGCATACCGGGCCAACAATGAGCAGTTCTTC.

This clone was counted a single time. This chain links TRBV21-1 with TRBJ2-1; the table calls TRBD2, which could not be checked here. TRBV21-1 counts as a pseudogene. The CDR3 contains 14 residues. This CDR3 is CASSGTSRDNEQFF. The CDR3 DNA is TGTGCCAGCAGCGGGACTAGCAGGGACAATGAGCAGTTCTTC.

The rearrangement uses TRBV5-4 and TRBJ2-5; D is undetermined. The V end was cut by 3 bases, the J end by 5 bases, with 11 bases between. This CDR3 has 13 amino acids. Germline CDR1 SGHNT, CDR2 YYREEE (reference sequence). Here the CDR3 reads CASSSQVGETQYF. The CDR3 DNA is TGTGCCAGCAGCTCTCAGGTCGGGGAGACCCAGTACTTC.

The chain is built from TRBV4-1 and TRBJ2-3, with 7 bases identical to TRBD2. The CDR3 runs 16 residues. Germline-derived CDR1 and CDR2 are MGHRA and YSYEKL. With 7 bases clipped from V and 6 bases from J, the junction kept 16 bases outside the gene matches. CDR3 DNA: TGCGCCAGCACTATATTACCGACTAGCCGGGGGGATACGCAGTATTTT. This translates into CASTILPTSRGDTQYF.

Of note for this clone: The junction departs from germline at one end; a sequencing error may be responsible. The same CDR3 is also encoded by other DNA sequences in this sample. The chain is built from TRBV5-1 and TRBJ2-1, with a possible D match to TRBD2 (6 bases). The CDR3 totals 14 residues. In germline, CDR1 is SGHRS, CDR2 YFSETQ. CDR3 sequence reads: CASNSGTLYNEQFF. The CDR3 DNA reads TGCGCCAGTAATTCCGGGACTCTTTACAATGAACAGTTCTTC.

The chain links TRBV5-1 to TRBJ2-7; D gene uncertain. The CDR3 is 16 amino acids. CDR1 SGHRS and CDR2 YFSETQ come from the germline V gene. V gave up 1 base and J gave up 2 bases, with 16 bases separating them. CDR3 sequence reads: CASSLSDGILPYEQYF. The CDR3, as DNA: TGCGCCAGCAGCTTGTCGGACGGCATACTGCCCTACGAGCAGTACTTC. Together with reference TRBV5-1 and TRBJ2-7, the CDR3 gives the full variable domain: KAGVTQTPRYLIKTRGQQVTLSCSPISGHRSVSWYQQTPGQGLQFLFEYFSETQRNKGNFPGRFSGRQFSNSRSEMNVSTLELGDSALYLCASSLSDGILPYEQYFGPGTRLTVT.

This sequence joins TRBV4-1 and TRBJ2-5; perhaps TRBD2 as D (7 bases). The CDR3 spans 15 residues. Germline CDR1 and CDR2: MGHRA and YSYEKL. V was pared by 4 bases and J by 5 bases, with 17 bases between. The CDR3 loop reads CASSLRLGGGETQYF. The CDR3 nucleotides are TGCGCCAGCAGCCTCCGTTTGGGAGGGGGGGAGACCCAGTACTTC.